These T cell receptor beta chains were read from a single sample in a study of blood T cell repertoires in COVID-19. Only in-frame clones appear in the TCRdb table, and some are missing; sequencing was by immunoSEQ multiplex PCR. The sample records 250,000 to 350,000 clones, approximately 92% being singletons. The source material was PBMCs or T cells enriched from blood (not recorded which). The receptors shown here come from a woman between 18 and 30 years old who had recovered from COVID-19. Each CDR3 is given with its conserved first and last residue. The D gene is left open where the match is weak. Size tells how often a clone was seen (once, few, many) or the class of an expanded clone, and some rows leave it out.

clone_size j_call d_call v_call cdr3_nt cdr3_aa
NA TRBJ2-7 TRBD2 TRBV5-6 TGTGCCAGCAGCATTCCTAGCGGGGGGGCCGGCGAGCAGTACTTC CASSIPSGGAGEQYF
NA TRBJ2-7 TRBD1 TRBV24-1 TGTGCCACCAGTGACGGCAGGGGGCCGAACGAGCAGTACTTC CATSDGRGPNEQYF
NA TRBJ2-7 TRBD1 TRBV5-1 TGCGCCAGCAGCTTGGTGCCCGGACAGGGGGCCTACGAGCAGTACTTC CASSLVPGQGAYEQYF
NA TRBJ1-2 NA TRBV19 TGTGCCAGTAGTACCAGTGGCCTAGACTATGGCTACACCTTC CASSTSGLDYGYTF
NA TRBJ1-2 NA TRBV9 TGTGCCAGCAGCGTAGTAGATAACTATGGCTACACCTTC CASSVVDNYGYTF
NA TRBJ1-2 TRBD1 TRBV6-5 TGTGCCAGCAGAGACGGGACAGAACTCTATGGCTACACCTTC CASRDGTELYGYTF
NA TRBJ2-2 NA TRBV19 TGTGCCAGTAAGATCGTATCGGCCGGGGAGCTGTTTTTT CASKIVSAGELFF
few TRBJ1-1 NA TRBV5-1 TGCGCCAGCAGCGGCAGTTTAATGAACACTGAAGCTTTCTTT CASSGSLMNTEAFF
NA TRBJ1-2 NA TRBV7-3 TGTGCCAGCAGCTTCGGGGGACACTATGGCTACACCTTC CASSFGGHYGYTF
NA TRBJ2-2 TRBD1 TRBV24-1 TGTGCCACCAGTGATTCTCGTAGGGGGCTCACCGGGGAGCTGTTTTTT CATSDSRRGLTGELFF
NA TRBJ2-2 NA TRBV11-3 TGTGCCAGCAGCTTAGGTTTCAGGGATCACACCGGGGAGCTGTTTTTT CASSLGFRDHTGELFF
NA TRBJ1-5 TRBD1 TRBV19 TGTGCCAGTAGTATCTGGACAGGGGTTGGGGATCAGCCCCAGCATTTT CASSIWTGVGDQPQHF
once TRBJ1-3 TRBD1 TRBV10-3 TGTGCCAGCGGACAGGATCGAAACACCATATATTTT CASGQDRNTIYF
once TRBJ1-4 NA TRBV2 TGTGCCAGCAGCCGGGGGACCTCTCGGGGAGAAAAACTGTTTTTT CASSRGTSRGEKLFF